The 15 T cell receptor beta chains given below trace back to one sample, sequenced in a study of cytotoxic CD8 clonotypes in ibrutinib-treated CLL. Method: immunoSEQ multiplex PCR; TCRdb's copy keeps in-frame clones and lacks some. The sample yields 250,000 to 350,000 clones, 60% to 80% seen once. Sequenced here: PBMCs, sampled at disease progression, from a patient treated with ibrutinib. Receptors originate from a human donor with chronic lymphocytic leukemia.

In its sample, this clone was seen once. V gene TRBV9 combines with J gene TRBJ2-7; D is perhaps TRBD2 (5 bases). The CDR3 spans 13 residues. Trimming left V 3 bases short and J 4 bases short, with 11 bases between. Germline V gene sequence: CDR1 SGDLS, CDR2 YYNGEE. CDR3 sequence reads: CASSAGESYEQYF. The DNA of the CDR3 is TGTGCCAGCAGCGCCGGGGAGAGTTACGAGCAGTACTTC.

The sample holds a few counts of this clone. This rearrangement joins TRBV5-1 to TRBJ1-3; TRBD1 might be the D (6 bases). This CDR3 has 14 residues. V was trimmed by 3 bases and J by 7 bases, leaving 14 bases between them. CDR1 is SGHRS and CDR2 is YFSETQ in the germline V gene. As DNA, the CDR3 is TGCGCCAGCAGCTCGGAGGTTCAGGGGAACACCATATATTTT. Protein sequence: CASSSEVQGNTIYF.

The chain recombines TRBV10-1 with TRBJ2-1; 7 nucleotides align to TRBD2. V gave up 3 bases and J gave up 16 bases; unmatched junction bases: 12. The CDR3 extends over 13 amino acids. CDR1 WNHNN and CDR2 SYGVQD come from the germline V gene (reference sequence). CDR3 sequence reads: CASSDTGREQFFF. As DNA, the CDR3 is TGCGCCAGCAGTGATACTGGGAGGGAACAGTTCTTCTTC.

The chain employs TRBV28 and TRBJ2-6, with 13 bases lining up with TRBD2. This CDR3 has 17 amino acids. CDR1 MDHEN and CDR2 SYDVKM come from the germline V gene. The V segment lost 4 bases and the J segment 0 bases; nucleotides outside the gene matches: 0. The CDR3 DNA follows: TGTGCCAGCAGTTGGACTAGCGGGAGCTCTGGGGCCAACGTCCTGACTTTC. As protein: CASSWTSGSSGANVLTF.

Comments on this clone: Compared with germline, one end of the junction differs, possibly owing to a read error. The rearrangement joins TRBV7-8 to TRBJ2-7; 12 nucleotides match TRBD2. This CDR3 spans 12 amino acids. Germline CDR1 SGHVS, CDR2 FQNEAQ. CDR3 loop: CASSWPSGRVSF. The CDR3 coding sequence is TGTGCCAGCAGCTGGCCTAGCGGGAGGGTGAGCTTC.

The gene calls are TRBV28 and TRBJ1-5; 8 nucleotides line up with TRBD1. Germline V CDR1 and CDR2: MDHEN, SYDVKM. This CDR3 is built from 18 residues. Trimming took 3 bases from V and 0 from J; bases not matched to a gene: 10. The DNA of the CDR3 is TGTGCCAGCAGTTTCCGGACAGGGTGGGGTATTAGCAATCAGCCCCAGCATTTT. Translated: CASSFRTGWGISNQPQHF.

The chain couples TRBV27 to TRBJ2-7, with 7 positions matching TRBD1. The germline V gene has CDR1 MNHEY and CDR2 SMNVEV (reference sequence). The ends lost 5 bases at V and 12 bases at J; junction bases unmatched: 16. The CDR3 runs 14 residues. CDR3 nucleotide sequence: TGTGCCAGCAGTCCCCGGACAGGCTTCTTCGAGATGTACTTC. Translated, it gives CASSPRTGFFEMYF.

The rearrangement links TRBV2 to TRBJ1-6; D ambiguous. The length of the CDR3 is 14 residues. Trimming removed 3 bases at V and 5 bases at J, with 8 bases between. Germline V gives CDR1 SNHLY, CDR2 FYNNEI. The CDR3 is CASSDRGNNSPLHF. CDR3 DNA: TGTGCCAGCAGTGATCGGGGTAATAATTCACCCCTCCACTTT.

V and J are TRBV6-5 and TRBJ2-7; perhaps TRBD2 as D (5 bases). V gave up 8 bases and J gave up 3 bases, with 14 bases separating them. The CDR3 is 13 residues long. The V gene's germline CDR1 is MNHEY and CDR2 SVGAGI. CDR3 region: CASEAGGHYEQYF. The CDR3 DNA is TGTGCCAGCGAGGCGGGTGGCCACTACGAGCAGTACTTC.

V usage is TRBV27 and J usage is TRBJ2-7; 7 nucleotides align to TRBD1. The CDR3 length is 15 residues. Germline lookup yields CDR1 MNHEY and CDR2 SMNVEV (reference sequence). Trimming at V came to 5 bases and at J to 2 bases, leaving 9 bases not matched to a gene. The CDR3 region has the DNA TGTGCCAGCAGTGGGACCCGACAGGGCACCTACGAGCAGTACTTC. It specifies CASSGTRQGTYEQYF.

The rearrangement uses TRBV11-3 and TRBJ2-1, with TRBD1 matching 8 bases. Germline trimming cut 4 bases from V and 5 bases from J; bases unmatched to any gene: 7. CDR3 length: 15 residues. Germline CDR1 SGHNT, CDR2 YENEEA. The CDR3 nucleotides read TGTGCCAGCAGCTCCCGACAGGGGAAGCACAATGAGCAGTTCTTC. Protein product: CASSSRQGKHNEQFF.

The genes are TRBV27 and TRBJ2-1, with TRBD2 matching 7 bases. Unmatched junction bases numbered 3, after V lost 2 bases and J lost 5 bases. The germline V gene encodes CDR1 MNHEY and CDR2 SMNVEV (reference sequence). The CDR3 covers 14 residues. The CDR3 protein is CASSLILADNEQFF. For the CDR3, the DNA is TGTGCCAGCAGTTTAATCCTAGCGGACAATGAGCAGTTCTTC.

This rearrangement joins TRBV19 to TRBJ1-6; D remains unclear. This CDR3 is built from 16 residues. V gave up 3 bases and J gave up 9 bases, with 18 bases separating them. Germline lookup yields CDR1 LNHDA and CDR2 SQIVND (reference sequence). The CDR3 protein is CASSMWTPSPISPLHF. DNA for the CDR3: TGTGCCAGTAGTATGTGGACTCCGTCCCCAATTTCACCCCTCCACTTT.

The chain employs TRBV6-1 and TRBJ2-4; tentative D call: TRBD2 (5 bases). Germline V gene lookup returns CDR1 MNHNS and CDR2 SASEGT. The CDR3 is 13 residues long. The ends were cut back, 4 bases at V and 1 base at J, with 5 bases in the middle. For the CDR3, the DNA is TGTGCCAGCAGTGGCGGGGCCAAAAACATTCAGTACTTC. This sequence encodes CASSGGAKNIQYF.

The J gene is TRBJ2-1, the V gene TRBV9; 7 bases map to TRBD1. There are 16 residues in the CDR3. Germline trimming cut 3 bases from V and 0 bases from J; bases unmatched to any gene: 6. Per the germline V gene, CDR1 is SGDLS and CDR2 is YYNGEE. The CDR3 bases are TGTGCCAGCAGCGCCTGGGACAGTACCTCCTACAATGAGCAGTTCTTC. Protein: CASSAWDSTSYNEQFF.